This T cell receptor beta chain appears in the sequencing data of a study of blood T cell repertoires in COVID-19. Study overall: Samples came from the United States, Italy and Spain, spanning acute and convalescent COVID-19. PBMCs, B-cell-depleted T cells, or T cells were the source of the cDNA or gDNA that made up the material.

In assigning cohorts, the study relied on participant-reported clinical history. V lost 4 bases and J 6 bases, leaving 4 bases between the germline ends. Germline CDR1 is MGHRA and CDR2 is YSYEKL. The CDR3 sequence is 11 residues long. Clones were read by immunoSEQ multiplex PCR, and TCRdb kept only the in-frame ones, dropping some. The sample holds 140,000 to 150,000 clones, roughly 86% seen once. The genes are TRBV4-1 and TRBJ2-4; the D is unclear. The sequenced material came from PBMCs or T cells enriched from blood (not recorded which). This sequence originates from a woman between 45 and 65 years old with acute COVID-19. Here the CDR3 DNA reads TGCGCCAGCAGCCCGGGAAACATTCAGTACTTC. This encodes CASSPGNIQYF.